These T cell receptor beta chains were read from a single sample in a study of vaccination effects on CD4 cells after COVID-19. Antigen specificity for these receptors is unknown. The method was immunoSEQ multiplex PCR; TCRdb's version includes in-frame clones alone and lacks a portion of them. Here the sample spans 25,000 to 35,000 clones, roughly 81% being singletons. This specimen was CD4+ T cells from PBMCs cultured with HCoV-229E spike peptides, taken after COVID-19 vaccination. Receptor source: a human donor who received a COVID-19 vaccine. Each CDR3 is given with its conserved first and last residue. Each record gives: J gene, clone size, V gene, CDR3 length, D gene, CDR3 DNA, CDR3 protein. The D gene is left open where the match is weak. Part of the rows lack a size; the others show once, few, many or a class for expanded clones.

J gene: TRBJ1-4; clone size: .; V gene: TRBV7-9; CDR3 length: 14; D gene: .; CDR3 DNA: TGTGCCAGCAGCTCCCTAGCAACTAATGAAAAACTGTTTTTT; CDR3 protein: CASSSLATNEKLFF
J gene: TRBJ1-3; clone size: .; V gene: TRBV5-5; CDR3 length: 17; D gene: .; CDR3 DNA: TGTGCCAGCAGCTTCACAGGGATGGGGGGCTCTGGAAACACCATATATTTT; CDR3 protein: CASSFTGMGGSGNTIYF
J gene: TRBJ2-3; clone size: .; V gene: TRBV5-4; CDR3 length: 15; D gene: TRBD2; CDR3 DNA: TGTGCCAGCAGCTTGGAAGCGGGAGTAATAGATACGCAGTATTTT; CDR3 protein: CASSLEAGVIDTQYF
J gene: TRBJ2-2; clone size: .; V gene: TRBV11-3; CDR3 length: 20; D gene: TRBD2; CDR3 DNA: TGTGCCAGCAGCTTAGATCCCCCTAGACTAGCGGGATCGAACACCGGGGAGCTGTTTTTT; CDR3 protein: CASSLDPPRLAGSNTGELFF
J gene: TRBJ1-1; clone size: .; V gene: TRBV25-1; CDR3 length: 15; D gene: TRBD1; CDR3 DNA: TGTGCCAGCAGTGCCCGGGACAGTTTGAACACTGAAGCTTTCTTT; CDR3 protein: CASSARDSLNTEAFF
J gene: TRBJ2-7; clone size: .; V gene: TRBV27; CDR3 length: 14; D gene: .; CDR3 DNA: TGTGCCAGCAGTGCCCTGAAATCCAGCCACGAGCAGTACTTC; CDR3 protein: CASSALKSSHEQYF
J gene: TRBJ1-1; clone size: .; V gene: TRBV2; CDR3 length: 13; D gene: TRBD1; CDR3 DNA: TGTGCCAGCGAGGGACAGGGGGATACTGAAGCTTTCTTT; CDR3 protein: CASEGQGDTEAFF
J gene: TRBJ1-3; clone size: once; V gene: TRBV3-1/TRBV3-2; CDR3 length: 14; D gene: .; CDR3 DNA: TGTGCCAGCAGTCGACAGCGCTCTGGAAACACCATATATTTT; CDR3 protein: CASSRQRSGNTIYF
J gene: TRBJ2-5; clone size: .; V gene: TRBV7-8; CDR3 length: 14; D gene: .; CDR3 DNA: TGTGCCAGCAGCTTAGCCGGGGGCCGGGAGACCCAGTACTTC; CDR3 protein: CASSLAGGRETQYF
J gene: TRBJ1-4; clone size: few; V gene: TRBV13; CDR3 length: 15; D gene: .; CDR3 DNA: TGTGCCAGCAGCCAGGAAGCGGGGTCTAATGAAAAACTGTTTTTT; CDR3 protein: CASSQEAGSNEKLFF
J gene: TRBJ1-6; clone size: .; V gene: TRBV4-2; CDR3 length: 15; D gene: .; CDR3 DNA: TGTGCCAGCAGCCAAGATACAAGCGTTGGTGATCCCCTCCACTTT; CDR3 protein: CASSQDTSVGDPLHF
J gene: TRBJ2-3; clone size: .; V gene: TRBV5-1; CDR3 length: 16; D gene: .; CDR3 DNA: TGCGCCAGCAGCTTGGGGTTCGGCAGCGGCACAGATACGCAGTATTTT; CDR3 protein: CASSLGFGSGTDTQYF
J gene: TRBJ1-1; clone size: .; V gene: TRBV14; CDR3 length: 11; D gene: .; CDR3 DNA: TGTGCCAGCAGCCCTGCCCCTGAAGCTTTCTTT; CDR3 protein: CASSPAPEAFF
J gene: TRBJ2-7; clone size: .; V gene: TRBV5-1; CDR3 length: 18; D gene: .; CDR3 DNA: TGCGCCAGCAGCTTGCATCCACCGGCAGCTACCGTTAACTACGAGCAGTACTTC; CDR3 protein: CASSLHPPAATVNYEQYF
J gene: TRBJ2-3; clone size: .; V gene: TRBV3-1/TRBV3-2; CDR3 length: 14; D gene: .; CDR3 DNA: TGTGCCAGCAAGAGTGCAGGGGCCACAGATACGCAGTATTTT; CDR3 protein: CASKSAGATDTQYF
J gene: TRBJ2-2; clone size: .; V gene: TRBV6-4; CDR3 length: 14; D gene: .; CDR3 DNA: TGTGCCAGCAGTGAGCGAAGGAACACCGGGGAGCTGTTTTTT; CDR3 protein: CASSERRNTGELFF